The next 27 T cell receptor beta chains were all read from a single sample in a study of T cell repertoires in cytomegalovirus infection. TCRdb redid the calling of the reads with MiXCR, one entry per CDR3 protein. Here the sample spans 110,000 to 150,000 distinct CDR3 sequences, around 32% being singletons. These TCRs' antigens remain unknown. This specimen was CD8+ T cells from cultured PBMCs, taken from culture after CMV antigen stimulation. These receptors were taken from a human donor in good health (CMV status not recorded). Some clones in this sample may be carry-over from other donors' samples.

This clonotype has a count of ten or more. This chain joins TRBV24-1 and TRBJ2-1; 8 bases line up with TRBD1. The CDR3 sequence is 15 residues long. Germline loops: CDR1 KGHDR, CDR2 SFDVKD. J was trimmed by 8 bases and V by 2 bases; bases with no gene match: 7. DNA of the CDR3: TGTGCCACCAGTGATTCCCGGACAGGGTGGGATGAGCAGTTCTTC. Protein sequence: CATSDSRTGWDEQFF.

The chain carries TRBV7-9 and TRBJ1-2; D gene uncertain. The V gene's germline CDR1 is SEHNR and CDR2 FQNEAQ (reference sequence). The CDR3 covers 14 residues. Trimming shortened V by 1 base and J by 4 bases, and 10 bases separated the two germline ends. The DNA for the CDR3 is TGTGCCAGCAGCTTAGAAGGGTTCGGCTATGGCTACACCTTC. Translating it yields CASSLEGFGYGYTF.

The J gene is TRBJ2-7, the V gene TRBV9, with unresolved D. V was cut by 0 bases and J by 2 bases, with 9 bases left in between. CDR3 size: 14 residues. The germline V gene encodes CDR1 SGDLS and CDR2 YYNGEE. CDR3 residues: CASSVDSGTYEQYF. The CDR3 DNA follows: TGTGCCAGCAGCGTAGATTCGGGCACCTACGAGCAGTACTTC. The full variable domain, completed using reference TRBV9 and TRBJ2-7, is DSGVTQTPKHLITATGQRVTLRCSPRSGDLSVYWYQQSLDQGLQFLIQYYNGEERAKGNILERFSAQQFPDLHSELNLSSLELGDSALYFCASSVDSGTYEQYFGPGTRLTVT.

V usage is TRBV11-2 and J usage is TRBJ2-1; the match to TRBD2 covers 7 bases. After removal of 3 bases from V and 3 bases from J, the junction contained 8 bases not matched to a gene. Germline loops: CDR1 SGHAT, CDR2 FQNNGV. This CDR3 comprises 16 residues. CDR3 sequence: CASSFSAGDYYNEQFF. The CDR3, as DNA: TGTGCCAGCAGCTTCTCGGCGGGGGATTACTACAATGAGCAGTTCTTC.

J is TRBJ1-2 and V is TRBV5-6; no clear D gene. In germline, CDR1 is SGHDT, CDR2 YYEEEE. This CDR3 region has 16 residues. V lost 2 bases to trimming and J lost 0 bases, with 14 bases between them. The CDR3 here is CASSFSATVPNYGYTF. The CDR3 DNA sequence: TGTGCCAGCAGCTTTTCAGCGACCGTCCCTAACTATGGCTACACCTTC.

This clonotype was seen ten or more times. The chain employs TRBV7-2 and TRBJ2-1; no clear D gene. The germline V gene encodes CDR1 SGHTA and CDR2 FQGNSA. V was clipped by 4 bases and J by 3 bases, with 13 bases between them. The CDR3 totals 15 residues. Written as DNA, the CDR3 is TGTGCCAGCAGCTCCCCTGAGACATACTACAATGAGCAGTTCTTC. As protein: CASSSPETYYNEQFF.

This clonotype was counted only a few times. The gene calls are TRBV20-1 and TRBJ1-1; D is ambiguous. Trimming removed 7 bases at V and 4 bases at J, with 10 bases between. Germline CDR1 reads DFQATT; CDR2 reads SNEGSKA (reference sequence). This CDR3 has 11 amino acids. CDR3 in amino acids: CSGMIGTEAFF. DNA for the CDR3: TGCAGTGGTATGATTGGCACTGAAGCTTTCTTT.

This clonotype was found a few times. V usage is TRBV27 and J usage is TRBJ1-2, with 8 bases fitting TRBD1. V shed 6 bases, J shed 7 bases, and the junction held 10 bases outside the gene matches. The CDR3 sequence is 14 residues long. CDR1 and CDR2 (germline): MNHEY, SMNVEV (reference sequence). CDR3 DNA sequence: TGTGCCAGCAGAGAACGGGGACAGGTTTTTGGCTACACCTTC. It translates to CASRERGQVFGYTF.

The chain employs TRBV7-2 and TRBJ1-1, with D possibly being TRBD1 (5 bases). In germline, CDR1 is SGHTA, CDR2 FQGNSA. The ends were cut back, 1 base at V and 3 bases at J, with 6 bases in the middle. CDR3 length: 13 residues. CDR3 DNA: TGTGCCAGCAGCTTAGAGGGACACACTGAAGCTTTCTTT. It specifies CASSLEGHTEAFF. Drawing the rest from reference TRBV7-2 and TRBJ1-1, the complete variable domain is GAGVSQSPSNKVTEKGKDVELRCDPISGHTALYWYRQSLGQGLEFLIYFQGNSAPDKSGLPSDRFSAERTGGSVSTLTIQRTQQEDSAVYLCASSLEGHTEAFFGQGTRLTVV.

This CDR3 is CASRDRGFNQPQHF. DNA of the CDR3: TGTGCCAGCCGGGACAGGGGGTTCAATCAGCCCCAGCATTTT. The chain has TRBV6-5 and TRBJ1-5; TRBD1 agrees at 11 bases. From germline, CDR1 is MNHEY and CDR2 SVGAGI. Trimming took 8 bases from V and 3 from J; bases not matched to a gene: 3. The CDR3 is 14 residues long.

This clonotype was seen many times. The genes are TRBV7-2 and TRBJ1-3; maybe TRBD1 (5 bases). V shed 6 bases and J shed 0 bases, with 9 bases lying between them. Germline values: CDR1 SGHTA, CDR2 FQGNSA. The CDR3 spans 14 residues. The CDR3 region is CASSADNSGNTIYF. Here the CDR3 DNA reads TGTGCCAGCAGTGCGGACAACTCTGGAAACACCATATATTTT.

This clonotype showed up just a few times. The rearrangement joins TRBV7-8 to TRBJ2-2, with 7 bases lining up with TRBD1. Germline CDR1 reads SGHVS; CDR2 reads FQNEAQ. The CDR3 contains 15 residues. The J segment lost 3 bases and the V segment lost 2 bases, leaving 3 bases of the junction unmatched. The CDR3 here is CASSLRGLDTGELFF. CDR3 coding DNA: TGTGCCAGCAGCTTAAGGGGGCTGGACACCGGGGAGCTGTTTTTT.

CDR3 in amino acids: CASSERAGTEAFF. DNA for the CDR3: TGTGCCAGCAGTGAGAGAGCGGGGACTGAAGCTTTCTTT. The chain joins TRBV2 to TRBJ1-1; D is unresolved. The V end was cut by 3 bases, the J end by 5 bases, with 10 bases between. Germline CDR1 is SNHLY and CDR2 is FYNNEI. This CDR3 spans 13 amino acids.

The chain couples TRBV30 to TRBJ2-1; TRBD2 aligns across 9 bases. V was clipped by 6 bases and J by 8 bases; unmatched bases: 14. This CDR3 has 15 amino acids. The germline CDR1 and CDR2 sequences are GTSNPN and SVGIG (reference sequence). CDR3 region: CACWRRTSAGDEQFF. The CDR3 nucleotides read TGTGCCTGTTGGAGGAGGACTAGCGCTGGAGATGAGCAGTTCTTC.

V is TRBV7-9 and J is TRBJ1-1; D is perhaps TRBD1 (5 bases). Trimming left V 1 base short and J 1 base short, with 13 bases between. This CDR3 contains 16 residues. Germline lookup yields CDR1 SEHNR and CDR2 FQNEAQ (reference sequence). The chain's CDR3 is CASSLGTPNGNTEAFF. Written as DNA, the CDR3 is TGTGCCAGCAGCTTAGGGACACCCAACGGGAACACTGAAGCTTTCTTT.

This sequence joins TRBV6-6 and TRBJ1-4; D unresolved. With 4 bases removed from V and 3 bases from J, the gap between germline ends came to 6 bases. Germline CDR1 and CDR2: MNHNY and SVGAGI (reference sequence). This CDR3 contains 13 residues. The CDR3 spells CASSFQANEKLFF. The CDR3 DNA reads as TGTGCCAGCAGTTTCCAGGCTAATGAAAAACTGTTTTTT.

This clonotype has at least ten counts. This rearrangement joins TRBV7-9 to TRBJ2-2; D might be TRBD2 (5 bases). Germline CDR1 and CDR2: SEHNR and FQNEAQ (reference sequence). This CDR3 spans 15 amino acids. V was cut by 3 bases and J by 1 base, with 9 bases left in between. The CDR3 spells CASSFNSGNTGELFF. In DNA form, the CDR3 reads TGTGCCAGCAGCTTTAACAGCGGGAACACCGGGGAGCTGTTTTTT.

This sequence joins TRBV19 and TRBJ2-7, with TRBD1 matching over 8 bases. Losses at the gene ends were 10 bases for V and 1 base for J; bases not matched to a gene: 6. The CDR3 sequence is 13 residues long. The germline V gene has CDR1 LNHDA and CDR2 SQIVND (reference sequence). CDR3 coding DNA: TGTGCCACCGCGACAGGGGTGTCCTACGAGCAGTACTTC. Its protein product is CATATGVSYEQYF.

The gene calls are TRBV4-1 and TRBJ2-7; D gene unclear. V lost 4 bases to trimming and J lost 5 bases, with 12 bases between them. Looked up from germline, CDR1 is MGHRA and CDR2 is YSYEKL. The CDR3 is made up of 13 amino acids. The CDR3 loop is CASSPYLVDEQYF. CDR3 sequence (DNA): TGCGCCAGCAGCCCCTACTTGGTTGACGAGCAGTACTTC.

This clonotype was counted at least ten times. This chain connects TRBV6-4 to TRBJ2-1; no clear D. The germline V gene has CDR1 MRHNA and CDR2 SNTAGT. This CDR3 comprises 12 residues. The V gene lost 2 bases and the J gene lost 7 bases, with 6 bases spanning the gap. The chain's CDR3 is CASSDPPNEQFF. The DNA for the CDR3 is TGTGCCAGCAGTGACCCTCCTAATGAGCAGTTCTTC.

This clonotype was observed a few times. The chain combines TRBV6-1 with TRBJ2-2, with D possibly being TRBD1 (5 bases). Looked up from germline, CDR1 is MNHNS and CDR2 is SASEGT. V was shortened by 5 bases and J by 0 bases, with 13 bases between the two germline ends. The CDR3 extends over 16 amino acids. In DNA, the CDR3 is TGTGCCAGCAGTTATTTCAGGGCAGCGAACACCGGGGAGCTGTTTTTT. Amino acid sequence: CASSYFRAANTGELFF.

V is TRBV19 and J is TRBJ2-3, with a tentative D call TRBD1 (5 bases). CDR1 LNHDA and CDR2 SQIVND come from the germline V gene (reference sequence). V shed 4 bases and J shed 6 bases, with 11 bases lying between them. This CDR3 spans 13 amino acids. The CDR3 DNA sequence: TGTGCCAGTAGTACAGACAGATTTGATACGCAGTATTTT. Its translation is CASSTDRFDTQYF.

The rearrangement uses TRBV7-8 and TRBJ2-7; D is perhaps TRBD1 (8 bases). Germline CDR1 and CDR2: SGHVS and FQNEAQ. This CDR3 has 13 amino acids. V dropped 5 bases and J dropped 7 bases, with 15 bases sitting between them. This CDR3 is CASSPGQGGEQYF. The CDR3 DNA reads TGTGCCAGCAGCCCCGGACAGGGAGGGGAGCAGTACTTC.

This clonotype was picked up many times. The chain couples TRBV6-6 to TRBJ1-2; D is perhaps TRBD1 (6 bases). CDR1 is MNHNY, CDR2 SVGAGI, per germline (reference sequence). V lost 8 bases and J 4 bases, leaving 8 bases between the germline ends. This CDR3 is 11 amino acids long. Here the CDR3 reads CASEGGYGYTF. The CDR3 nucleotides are TGTGCCAGCGAGGGGGGCTATGGCTACACCTTC.

CDR3 in amino acids: CASSLNSGALSEAFF. DNA for the CDR3: TGTGCCAGCAGTTTAAATTCAGGGGCGTTGTCAGAAGCTTTCTTT. This chain links TRBV12-3 or TRBV12-4 with TRBJ1-1; perhaps TRBD1 as D (6 bases). Trimming took off 2 bases at V and 8 bases at J, with 18 bases between the two ends. The CDR3 spans 15 residues.

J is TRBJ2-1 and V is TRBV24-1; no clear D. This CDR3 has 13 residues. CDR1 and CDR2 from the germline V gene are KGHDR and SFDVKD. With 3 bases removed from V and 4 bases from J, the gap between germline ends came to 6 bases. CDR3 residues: CATSDTAYNEQFF. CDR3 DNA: TGTGCCACCAGTGATACAGCATACAATGAGCAGTTCTTC.

This CDR3 reads CASSLRHHNEQFF. The CDR3 coding sequence is TGTGCCAGCAGCTTAAGACACCACAATGAGCAGTTCTTC. The chain is built from TRBV11-3 and TRBJ2-1; no clear D. From germline, CDR1 is SGHNT and CDR2 YENEEA. Trimming took off 2 bases at V and 5 bases at J, with 7 bases between the two ends. CDR3 size: 13 residues.